This T cell receptor beta chain stems from a study of vaccination effects on CD4 cells after COVID-19. Study at large: Everyone in the study got two shots of either the BNT162b2 or mRNA-1273 vaccine. General study points: Vaccine-induced new clones formed most post-vaccine spike-reactive clones in convalescents.

This clone was picked up a small number of times. No antigen is known for it. This CDR3 spans 12 amino acids. Germline CDR1 reads KGHSH; CDR2 reads LQKENI. V was trimmed by 5 bases and J by 8 bases, leaving 12 bases between them. Some clones are missing from TCRdb's copy, which holds only in-frame ones; the method was immunoSEQ multiplex PCR. The repertoire holds roughly 45,000 clones, 65% to 70% seen once, with over 25% in the top ten. ViraFEST expansion of antigen-specific CD4+ T cells with viral peptide pools preceded sequencing. Cells that had been cultured for about 10 days were the source of isolated CD4+ T cells. Confirmation by PCR established that the person had SARS-CoV-2 infection between March and December 2020. Every well got around 2 million PBMC, which were grown with 10 IU/ml IL-2 and about 9.2 ug/ml peptides.

Sample: CD4+ T cells from PBMCs cultured with a peptide pool, taken before COVID-19 vaccination. This sequence originates from a human donor who had a prior SARS-CoV-2 infection. The chain recombines TRBV18 with TRBJ2-5; D is possibly TRBD2 (5 bases). In nucleotides, the CDR3 is TGTGCCAGCTCATCCGACGGAGGAACCCAGTACTTC. Protein product: CASSSDGGTQYF.